This TCR beta chain was obtained from a study of T-cell memory formation after mild COVID-19. TCRdb processed the 5' RACE reads anew with MiXCR; each CDR3 protein has one entry. The repertoire holds around 450,000 distinct CDR3 sequences, around 24% seen once, with about 8.7% in the top ten. The CDR3 is 15 amino acids. The germline V gene has CDR1 SGHAT and CDR2 FQDESV (reference sequence). With 7 bases removed from V and 7 bases from J, the gap between germline ends came to 20 bases. J is TRBJ2-1 and V is TRBV11-1, with D possibly being TRBD1 or TRBD2 (6 bases each). This TCR came from an adult woman who had mild COVID-19 (a few samples of this study predate the infection). Cell type and time point are not known. The specimen sequenced was PBMCs or a T cell subset sorted from them (not recorded which). CDR3 in DNA: TGTGCCAGCACCACGCCGAGGGGGGCGGGAAATGAGCAGTTCTTC. Translated, it gives CASTTPRGAGNEQFF.